The 27 T cell receptor beta chains below come from one sample, sequenced in a study of blood T cell repertoires in COVID-19. Profiled with immunoSEQ multiplex PCR; TCRdb holds only in-frame clones, not every one. The data show fewer than 55,000 clones, with roughly 84% seen just once and 1.5% to 2% held by the top ten. Material: peripheral blood. These receptors were taken from a man in his forties or fifties with acute or convalescent COVID-19.

This clone was recorded only once. The chain uses TRBV19 and TRBJ2-7; D unclear. The germline V gene has CDR1 LNHDA and CDR2 SQIVND (reference sequence). The CDR3 contains 13 residues. With 4 bases removed from V and 2 bases from J, the gap between germline ends came to 9 bases. The CDR3, as DNA: TGTGCCAGTAGTAGTAGCATCCCCTACGAGCAGTACTTC. Protein: CASSSSIPYEQYF.

The chain joins TRBV20-1 to TRBJ2-7; D remains ambiguous. Trimming left V 0 bases short and J 9 bases short, with 9 bases between. Germline V gene lookup returns CDR1 DFQATT and CDR2 SNEGSKA (reference sequence). The CDR3 totals 11 residues. The CDR3 sequence: CSAREEWRQYF. In DNA form, the CDR3 reads TGCAGTGCTAGAGAGGAGTGGCGGCAGTACTTC.

This chain links TRBV7-2 with TRBJ1-5; D is uncertain. Trimming took 5 bases from V and 4 from J, leaving 12 bases between them. The germline CDR1 and CDR2 sequences are SGHTA and FQGNSA. The CDR3 is 14 residues long. The CDR3: CASSPDGRNQPQHF. DNA of the CDR3: TGTGCCAGCAGCCCCGACGGGAGAAATCAGCCCCAGCATTTT.

The rearrangement uses TRBV6-2 or TRBV6-3 and TRBJ1-6; a possible D gene is TRBD1 (5 bases). Trimming stripped 2 bases from V and 7 bases from J, with 6 bases between. In germline, CDR1 is MNHEY, CDR2 SVGEGT. The CDR3 covers 13 residues. The DNA of the CDR3 is TGTGCCAGCAGTTACGGGGCAAATTCACCCCTCCACTTT. As protein: CASSYGANSPLHF.

This clone occurred a few times. The chain links TRBV10-3 to TRBJ2-1; 8 positions match TRBD1. J was trimmed by 7 bases and V by 5 bases; bases with no gene match: 7. From germline, CDR1 is ENHRY and CDR2 SYGVKD. The CDR3 sequence is 14 residues long. In DNA, the CDR3 is TGTGCCATCAGTAGGGCAGGGGGCCAAAATGAGCAGTTCTTC. Amino acid sequence: CAISRAGGQNEQFF.

The chain joins TRBV6-2 or TRBV6-3 to TRBJ2-2; TRBD1 agrees at 7 bases. Germline V lookup: CDR1 MNHEY, CDR2 SVGEGT. V shed 6 bases and J 5 bases; nucleotides not matched to a gene: 12. This CDR3 spans 16 amino acids. CDR3 sequence: CASSLDRAPVTGELFF. CDR3 nucleotide sequence: TGTGCCAGCAGCCTCGACAGGGCCCCTGTAACCGGGGAGCTGTTTTTT.

This chain links TRBV25-1 with TRBJ1-6; D uncertain. V was shortened by 3 bases and J by 10 bases, with 7 bases between the two germline ends. The CDR3 loop spans 12 amino acids. The germline CDR1 and CDR2 sequences are MGHDK and SYGVNS. CDR3 DNA: TGTGCCAGCAGTGAGCGATGGTCACCCCTCCACTTT. Amino acids: CASSERWSPLHF.

The chain recombines TRBV18 with TRBJ2-7; a weak D match, TRBD1 (6 bases). The CDR3 is 16 amino acids. CDR1 is KGHSH, CDR2 LQKENI, per germline. The V end was cut by 3 bases, the J end by 13 bases, with 28 bases between. The CDR3 loop reads CASSPGLASGEWLRYF. In nucleotides, the CDR3 is TGTGCCAGCTCACCTGGTTTGGCCTCAGGGGAATGGCTCCGATACTTC. Based on the CDR3 plus reference TRBV18 and TRBJ2-7, the full variable domain is NAGVMQNPRHLVRRRGQEARLRCSPMKGHSHVYWYRQLPEEGLKFMVYLQKENIIDESGMPKERFSAEFPKEGPSILRIQQVVRGDSAAYFCASSPGLASGEWLRYFGPGTRLTVT.

V is TRBV3-1 (or the pseudogene TRBV3-2) and J is TRBJ2-3; 9 nucleotides line up with TRBD2. V trimming: 2 bases; J trimming: 3 bases; junction bases outside the gene matches: 6. Germline values: CDR1 LGHDT, CDR2 YNNKEL (reference sequence). The CDR3 covers 16 residues. The CDR3 DNA sequence: TGTGCCAGCAGCCAACTGGCGGGGGGGGAGACAGATACGCAGTATTTT. It yields the protein CASSQLAGGETDTQYF.

J is TRBJ1-2 and V is TRBV12-3 or TRBV12-4; D is undetermined. Trimming removed 6 bases at V and 4 bases at J, with 9 bases between. The CDR3 is 12 residues long. CDR3 loop: CASSSTVYGYTF. The DNA for the CDR3 is TGTGCCAGCAGCTCAACTGTCTATGGCTACACCTTC.

The genes are TRBV28 and TRBJ1-5; maybe TRBD1 (6 bases). The V and J ends lost 6 bases and 4 bases respectively, with 10 bases between them. The germline CDR1 and CDR2 sequences are MDHEN and SYDVKM. The CDR3 covers 13 residues. CDR3 sequence reads: CASRLQGNQPQHF. The CDR3 coding sequence is TGTGCCAGCAGATTGCAGGGGAATCAGCCCCAGCATTTT. The entire variable domain, with the rest obtained from reference TRBV28 and TRBJ1-5, is as follows: DVKVTQSSRYLVKRTGEKVFLECVQDMDHENMFWYRQDPGLGLRLIYFSYDVKMKEKGDIPEGYSVSREKKERFSLILESASTNQTSMYLCASRLQGNQPQHFGDGTRLSIL.

The rearrangement links TRBV10-3 to TRBJ1-3, with 9 bases identical to TRBD1. The CDR3 spans 17 residues. Unmatched junction bases numbered 4, after V lost 0 bases and J lost 1 base. In germline, CDR1 is ENHRY, CDR2 SYGVKD. In DNA form, the CDR3 reads TGTGCCATCAGTGAGTCGACAGGGGGTATATCTGGAAACACCATATATTTT. It translates to CAISESTGGISGNTIYF.

The chain recombines TRBV30 with TRBJ1-3, with 9 bases that match TRBD1. There are 15 residues in the CDR3. CDR1 GTSNPN and CDR2 SVGIG come from the germline V gene (reference sequence). J was trimmed by 4 bases and V by 0 bases; bases with no gene match: 4. The CDR3 loop reads CAWSVRGQGGNTIYF. The DNA for the CDR3 is TGTGCCTGGAGTGTAAGGGGACAGGGCGGAAACACCATATATTTT.

V and J are TRBV7-2 and TRBJ2-1, with a tentative D call TRBD1 (6 bases). The V gene's germline CDR1 is SGHTA and CDR2 FQGNSA. The ends were cut back, 5 bases at V and 5 bases at J, with 16 bases in the middle. This CDR3 spans 15 amino acids. The CDR3: CASSPRDIANNEQFF. CDR3 in DNA: TGTGCCAGCAGCCCCCGGGACATAGCCAACAATGAGCAGTTCTTC.

The chain has TRBV9 and TRBJ1-4; 7 bases are shared with TRBD1. This CDR3 region has 13 residues. The V and J ends lost 4 bases and 7 bases, in that order; junction bases with no gene match: 4. Germline V gives CDR1 SGDLS, CDR2 YYNGEE. CDR3 DNA sequence: TGTGCCAGCAGCCGAGACAGGGTTGAAAAACTGTTTTTT. It codes for CASSRDRVEKLFF.

The rearrangement links TRBV30 to TRBJ1-4, with TRBD1 as a possible D gene (5 bases). The CDR3 extends over 15 amino acids. Trimming removed 1 base from V and 8 bases from J, with 17 bases in between. Germline loops: CDR1 GTSNPN, CDR2 SVGIG (reference sequence). This CDR3 reads CAWSGLGQGEEKLFF. The CDR3 DNA is TGTGCCTGGAGTGGATTGGGGCAGGGTGAGGAAAAACTGTTTTTT.

The CDR3 spells CASNQGLAGGQNEQFF. In DNA, the CDR3 is TGTGCCAGCAACCAGGGGCTAGCGGGAGGGCAAAATGAGCAGTTCTTC. The V and J genes are TRBV7-8 and TRBJ2-1; the match to TRBD2 covers 12 bases. From germline, CDR1 is SGHVS and CDR2 FQNEAQ. V trimming: 7 bases; J trimming: 7 bases; junction bases outside the gene matches: 11. This CDR3 is built from 16 residues.

The chain carries TRBV29-1 and TRBJ2-5; 10 bases fit TRBD2. The CDR3 loop spans 16 amino acids. V was pared by 0 bases and J by 2 bases, with 6 bases of the junction left unmatched. Germline lookup yields CDR1 SQVTM and CDR2 ANQGSEA. CDR3 sequence reads: CSVEDHLAGDQETQYF. The CDR3 DNA sequence: TGCAGCGTTGAAGATCACCTAGCGGGAGATCAAGAGACCCAGTACTTC.

This clone was observed a handful of times. V and J are TRBV2 and TRBJ1-2; the match to TRBD1 covers 9 bases. Per germline, CDR1 SNHLY and CDR2 FYNNEI. V shed 8 bases, J shed 5 bases, and the junction held 6 bases outside the gene matches. The CDR3 is 13 residues long. In DNA form, the CDR3 reads TGTGCCAGCTCCGGGACAGGGTTGTATGGCTACACCTTC. It specifies CASSGTGLYGYTF.

The DNA of the CDR3 is TGTGCCAGCAGTTACTGGACAGGGATGTCCACTGAAGCTTTCTTT. It codes for CASSYWTGMSTEAFF. The chain links TRBV28 to TRBJ1-1; 8 nucleotides line up with TRBD1. Trimming at V came to 4 bases and at J to 4 bases, leaving 8 bases not matched to a gene. The CDR3 covers 15 residues. Germline V lookup: CDR1 MDHEN, CDR2 SYDVKM.

This clone was seen more than once but under ten times. The chain is built from TRBV4-3 and TRBJ2-7, with D tentatively TRBD2 (5 bases). Trimming took 0 bases from V and 9 from J, leaving 12 bases between them. The CDR3 runs to 13 residues. Germline values: CDR1 LGHNA, CDR2 YSLEER. CDR3 residues: CASSQDRGKMQYF. As DNA, the CDR3 is TGCGCCAGCAGCCAAGATCGGGGAAAAATGCAGTACTTC.

The V and J genes are TRBV7-8 and TRBJ1-5, with D hard to call. V gave up 1 base and J gave up 4 bases, with 11 bases separating them. The CDR3 is 15 residues long. Germline CDR1 SGHVS, CDR2 FQNEAQ. CDR3 sequence: CASSLVRGGNQPQHF. CDR3 in DNA: TGTGCCAGCAGCTTAGTCCGTGGAGGGAATCAGCCCCAGCATTTT.

This rearrangement joins TRBV11-2 to TRBJ2-2; D ambiguous. V lost 5 bases and J 2 bases, leaving 21 bases between the germline ends. This CDR3 has 18 residues. Per germline, CDR1 SGHAT and CDR2 FQNNGV. CDR3 nucleotide sequence: TGTGCCAGCAGCCCCAAACGCGGCGAAACTACTAACACCGGGGAGCTGTTTTTT. Translating gives CASSPKRGETTNTGELFF.

This clone was seen a few times. The V gene is TRBV5-1, the J gene TRBJ2-1; D gene uncertain. This CDR3 contains 15 residues. CDR1 is SGHRS, CDR2 YFSETQ, per germline. V gave up 4 bases and J gave up 0 bases, with 11 bases separating them. The CDR3: CASSLTKSSYNEQFF. DNA of the CDR3: TGCGCCAGCAGCCTAACCAAGAGCTCCTACAATGAGCAGTTCTTC.

The table lists this clone with a few counts. The chain uses TRBV4-1 and TRBJ2-1; D is uncertain. Trimming removed 4 bases from V and 7 bases from J, with 8 bases in between. Germline lookup yields CDR1 MGHRA and CDR2 YSYEKL. The CDR3 has 12 amino acids. Here the CDR3 DNA reads TGCGCCAGCAGCCGATCTACTAATGAGCAGTTCTTC. It codes for CASSRSTNEQFF.

This chain links TRBV5-1 with TRBJ1-3; D gene uncertain. The germline V gene encodes CDR1 SGHRS and CDR2 YFSETQ. Trimming removed 0 bases from V and 2 bases from J, with 9 bases in between. The CDR3 has 15 amino acids. CDR3 loop: CASSLEQQTGNTIYF. CDR3 nucleotides: TGCGCCAGCAGCTTGGAGCAACAGACTGGAAACACCATATATTTT.

The rearrangement uses TRBV28 and TRBJ2-7, with 9 bases matching TRBD1. CDR3 length equals 16 residues. V dropped 5 bases and J dropped 3; count of bases not matched to a gene: 11. CDR1 is MDHEN and CDR2 is SYDVKM in the germline V gene. The CDR3 spells CASSPPGQGVFYEQYF. In DNA form, the CDR3 reads TGTGCCAGCAGTCCCCCGGGACAGGGCGTTTTCTACGAGCAGTACTTC.